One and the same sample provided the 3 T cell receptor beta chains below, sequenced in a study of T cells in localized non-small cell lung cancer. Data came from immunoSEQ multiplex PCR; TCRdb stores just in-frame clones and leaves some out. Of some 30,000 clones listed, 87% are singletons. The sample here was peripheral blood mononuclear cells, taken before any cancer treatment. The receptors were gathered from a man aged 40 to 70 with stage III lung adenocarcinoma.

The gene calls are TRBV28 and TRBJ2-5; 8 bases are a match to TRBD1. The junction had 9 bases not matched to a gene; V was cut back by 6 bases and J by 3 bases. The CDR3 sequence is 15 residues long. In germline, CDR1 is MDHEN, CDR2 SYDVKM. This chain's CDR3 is CASRNLGTGKETQYF. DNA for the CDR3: TGTGCCAGCAGAAATCTGGGGACAGGAAAAGAGACCCAGTACTTC.

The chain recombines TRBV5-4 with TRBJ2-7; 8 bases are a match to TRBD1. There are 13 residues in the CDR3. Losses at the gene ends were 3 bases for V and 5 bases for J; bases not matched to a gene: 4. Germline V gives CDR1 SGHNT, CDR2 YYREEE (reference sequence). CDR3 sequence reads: CASSWTGRHEQYF. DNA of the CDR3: TGTGCCAGCAGCTGGACAGGGCGGCACGAGCAGTACTTC.

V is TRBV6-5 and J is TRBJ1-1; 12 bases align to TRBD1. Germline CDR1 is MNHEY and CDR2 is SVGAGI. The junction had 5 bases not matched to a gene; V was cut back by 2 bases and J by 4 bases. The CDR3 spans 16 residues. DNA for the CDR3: TGTGCCAGCAGTTACGGGACAGGGGGCTTCGGCACTGAAGCTTTCTTT. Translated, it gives CASSYGTGGFGTEAFF.